Each of the 20 T cell receptor beta chains below was sequenced from the same sample in a study of T cells expressing NK-cell markers. TCRdb reprocessed the 5' RACE reads and keeps a single row for each CDR3 protein, giving no DNA. The listing contains more than 250,000 distinct CDR3 sequences. The material sequenced was blood T cells: a sorted CD56 or NKG2C T cell subset, CD4+ or CD8+ T cells, or bulk PBMC T cells (not recorded which). All receptors come from a man aged 18 to 30 in good health.

The chain employs TRBV12-3 or TRBV12-4 and TRBJ2-2; the D call of TRBD2 rests on TCRdb alone, since no DNA is present to check it. The CDR3 loop spans 17 amino acids. CDR3 region: CASSFGMGGRDTGELFF.

This chain connects TRBV12-3 or TRBV12-4 to TRBJ2-3; absent DNA, TCRdb's TRBD1 call cannot be checked. There are 14 residues in the CDR3. The CDR3 protein is CASSFVGGEDTQYF.

The J gene is TRBJ2-2, the V gene TRBV23-1; as DNA is missing, the TRBD1 call by TCRdb cannot be tested. TRBV23-1 is identified as an open reading frame with a role that is uncertain. CDR3 size: 18 residues. CDR3 residues: CASSHPGGDRASTGELFF.

The chain combines TRBV11-2 with TRBJ2-5. From germline, CDR1 is SGHAT and CDR2 FQNNGV. The CDR3 runs to 15 residues. CDR3 in amino acids: CASSSLRQGEETQYF. The full variable domain, with the rest looked up from reference TRBV11-2 and TRBJ2-5, is EAGVAQSPRYKIIEKRQSVAFWCNPISGHATLYWYQQILGQGPKLLIQFQNNGVVDDSQLPKDRFSAERLKGVDSTLKIQPAKLEDSAVYLCASSSLRQGEETQYFGPGTRLLVL.

The rearrangement uses TRBV14 and TRBJ2-7; TCRdb lists TRBD1, though no DNA is available to test this call. The germline V gene has CDR1 SGHDN and CDR2 FVKESK. The CDR3 is made up of 14 amino acids. The CDR3 spells CASSSPRGGNEQYF.

CDR3 loop: CATSNIRAGTGANVLTF. V is TRBV15 and J is TRBJ2-6. Germline-derived CDR1 and CDR2 are LNHNV and YYDKDF (reference sequence). The CDR3 is 17 amino acids.

The chain links TRBV12-3 or TRBV12-4 to TRBJ1-1. The CDR3 is 13 amino acids. CDR3 residues: CASSDGLGAEAFF.

The chain carries TRBV20-1 and TRBJ2-3; there is no DNA to check the TCRdb D call of TRBD2. The CDR3 contains 13 residues. CDR1 is DFQATT and CDR2 is SNEGSKA in the germline V gene (reference sequence). The CDR3 region is CSAKREFPDTQYF.

The chain combines TRBV12-3 or TRBV12-4 with TRBJ2-1; TCRdb proposes TRBD2, but this gene call is untestable without DNA. The CDR3 covers 13 residues. CDR3 in amino acids: CASTPGLARGQFF.

The V and J genes are TRBV7-2 and TRBJ2-5; the D call of TRBD2 rests on TCRdb alone, since no DNA is present to check it. The germline V gene encodes CDR1 SGHTA and CDR2 FQGNSA. The CDR3 has 14 residues. The CDR3 protein is CASSFGSGQETQYF.

This rearrangement joins TRBV7-9 to TRBJ1-4. This CDR3 comprises 14 residues. Germline CDR1 reads SEHNR; CDR2 reads FQNEAQ (reference sequence). CDR3 region: CASAPRRGREKLFF.

V and J are TRBV29-1 and TRBJ2-5. The CDR3 has 13 residues. The V gene's germline CDR1 is SQVTM and CDR2 ANQGSEA. The CDR3: CSATSRNQETQYF.

The genes are TRBV5-4 and TRBJ2-5; checking the TCRdb D call of TRBD1 is not possible without DNA. The CDR3 loop spans 15 amino acids. Germline V gives CDR1 SGHNT, CDR2 YYREEE (reference sequence). CDR3: CASSLGTGTQETQYF.

The genes are TRBV12-3 or TRBV12-4 and TRBJ2-3; TCRdb proposes TRBD2, but this gene call is untestable without DNA. The CDR3 runs 16 residues. CDR3 amino acids: CASSSLPWGSPDTQYF.

The chain is built from TRBV6-5 and TRBJ2-1; the D call of TRBD2 rests on TCRdb alone, since no DNA is present to check it. The CDR3 has 15 residues. CDR1 MNHEY and CDR2 SVGAGI come from the germline V gene. The CDR3 is CASSLRLAEGVEQFF.

The rearrangement links TRBV21-1 to TRBJ2-7; the D gene TCRdb calls, TRBD2, cannot be checked with no DNA. TRBV21-1 is a pseudogene segment. The CDR3 runs to 15 residues. The CDR3 here is CASSKAPWTNPEQYF.

This sequence joins TRBV10-3 and TRBJ2-3; TCRdb gives TRBD2 as the D gene, but with no DNA this cannot be confirmed. Germline-derived CDR1 and CDR2 are ENHRY and SYGVKD. The CDR3 is made up of 15 amino acids. The CDR3 spells CAIRPSEGSTDTQYF.

The chain recombines TRBV12-3 or TRBV12-4 with TRBJ2-1. The CDR3 loop spans 17 amino acids. This chain's CDR3 is CASSLSGQLELYNEQFF.

V gene TRBV12-3 or TRBV12-4 combines with J gene TRBJ2-6. There are 14 residues in the CDR3. CDR3 in amino acids: CASSLARGANVLTF.

J is TRBJ2-4 and V is TRBV10-3. CDR1 is ENHRY, CDR2 SYGVKD, per germline. This CDR3 comprises 12 residues. The CDR3 loop reads CAIRDNENIQYF.